These 24 T cell receptor beta chains were all obtained from the same sample, sequenced in a study of radiotherapy plus CTLA-4 blockade in lung cancer. The assay was immunoSEQ multiplex PCR, and TCRdb's table has in-frame clones only and misses some. The profile shows about 38,000 clones, 70% to 85% of them singletons. Sequencing used peripheral blood, obtained from a patient treated with radiotherapy plus ipilimumab. The receptors here all came from a human donor with non-small cell lung cancer who had stable disease on radiotherapy plus ipilimumab.

The chain couples TRBV28 to TRBJ2-4; D is uncertain. Trimming took 2 bases from V and 1 from J, leaving 9 bases between them. The V gene's germline CDR1 is MDHEN and CDR2 SYDVKM. This CDR3 has 15 amino acids. The CDR3, as DNA: TGTGCCAGCAGTTTACCAGATACGGCCAAAAACATTCAGTACTTC. Translated: CASSLPDTAKNIQYF.

This chain connects TRBV2 to TRBJ1-2, with 12 bases fitting TRBD1. CDR1 and CDR2 from the germline V gene are SNHLY and FYNNEI. Germline trimming cut 7 bases from V and 4 bases from J; bases unmatched to any gene: 7. This CDR3 comprises 15 residues. The CDR3 spells CASTGTGGWSYGYTF. Written as DNA, the CDR3 is TGTGCCAGCACCGGGACAGGGGGCTGGAGCTATGGCTACACCTTC.

The V and J genes are TRBV2 and TRBJ1-2; a possible D gene is TRBD1 (5 bases). Trimming stripped 3 bases from V and 5 bases from J, with 22 bases between. This CDR3 has 17 amino acids. Germline lookup yields CDR1 SNHLY and CDR2 FYNNEI. The CDR3 spells CASSDQQAKVPYYGYTF. Written as DNA, the CDR3 is TGTGCCAGCAGTGATCAACAGGCCAAAGTTCCCTATTATGGCTACACCTTC. The whole variable domain, filled in from reference TRBV2 and TRBJ1-2, reads EPEVTQTPSHQVTQMGQEVILRCVPISNHLYFYWYRQILGQKVEFLVSFYNNEISEKSEIFDDQFSVERPDGSNFTLKIRSTKLEDSAMYFCASSDQQAKVPYYGYTFGSGTRLTVV.

This chain uses TRBV11-3 with TRBJ2-1, with 9 bases identical to TRBD1. The J segment lost 0 bases and the V segment lost 0 bases, leaving 3 bases of the junction unmatched. CDR1 SGHNT and CDR2 YENEEA come from the germline V gene. The CDR3 spans 17 residues. The CDR3 DNA follows: TGTGCCAGCAGCTTAGATCAGGGACAGGGCTCCTACAATGAGCAGTTCTTC. Translation gives CASSLDQGQGSYNEQFF.

The J gene is TRBJ1-6, the V gene TRBV6-5; TRBD1 agrees at 9 bases. The V segment lost 11 bases and the J segment 5 bases; nucleotides outside the gene matches: 7. Per germline, CDR1 MNHEY and CDR2 SVGAGI. CDR3 length: 14 amino acids. CDR3 residues: CAGSRTGDNSPLHF. CDR3 coding DNA: TGTGCCGGATCCCGGACAGGGGATAATTCACCCCTCCACTTT.

This chain joins TRBV7-2 and TRBJ2-5; the D gene is possibly TRBD2 (6 bases). CDR1 and CDR2 (germline): SGHTA, FQGNSA. Trimming stripped 1 base from V and 9 bases from J, with 18 bases between. The CDR3 has 15 amino acids. The CDR3 nucleotides read TGTGCCAGCAGCTTAGTACTAGGGCCGGGGGAGGCCCAGTACTTC. The encoded protein is CASSLVLGPGEAQYF.

The chain combines TRBV7-8 with TRBJ1-6; 8 bases are shared with TRBD1. The CDR3 spans 14 residues. Germline V gives CDR1 SGHVS, CDR2 FQNEAQ. J lost 7 bases, V lost 5 bases, and 4 bases had no gene match. CDR3 nucleotides: TGTGCCAGCAGCACGGACAGGGAGAATTCACCCCTCCACTTT. It encodes CASSTDRENSPLHF.

This chain connects TRBV6-1 to TRBJ2-7; 8 bases line up with TRBD1. The CDR3 is 14 residues long. V gave up 7 bases and J gave up 2 bases; unmatched junction bases: 7. CDR1 and CDR2 from the germline V gene are MNHNS and SASEGT. The CDR3 region has the DNA TGTGCCAGCACCTTGGACAGGGCGACCTACGAGCAGTACGTC. Its translation: CASTLDRATYEQYV.

The chain links TRBV5-4 to TRBJ1-2; 9 bases match TRBD1. CDR1 SGHNT and CDR2 YYREEE come from the germline V gene (reference sequence). This CDR3 contains 14 residues. Trimming took 4 bases from V and 3 from J; bases not matched to a gene: 4. CDR3 residues: CASSPRDRDYGYTF. DNA for the CDR3: TGTGCCAGCAGCCCCCGGGACAGGGACTATGGCTACACCTTC.

V and J are TRBV7-9 and TRBJ1-4; no firm D call. From germline, CDR1 is SEHNR and CDR2 FQNEAQ (reference sequence). The CDR3 runs 15 residues. V shed 1 base and J shed 8 bases, with 14 bases lying between them. The CDR3 sequence is CASSLEGQAGEKLFF. CDR3 DNA sequence: TGTGCCAGCAGCTTAGAGGGTCAGGCGGGGGAAAAACTGTTTTTT.

The V and J genes are TRBV27 and TRBJ2-7; no clear D gene. V was pared by 2 bases and J by 2 bases, with 16 bases between. Per germline, CDR1 MNHEY and CDR2 SMNVEV (reference sequence). CDR3 length equals 16 residues. DNA for the CDR3: TGTGCCAGCAGTTTACAGGCGAACGTTCCCACCTACGAGCAGTACTTC. Translated, it gives CASSLQANVPTYEQYF.

The chain recombines TRBV5-1 with TRBJ2-3, with 15 bases lining up with TRBD2. Germline V gene lookup returns CDR1 SGHRS and CDR2 YFSETQ. The CDR3 sequence is 14 residues long. V dropped 0 bases and J dropped 14; count of bases not matched to a gene: 4. In DNA form, the CDR3 reads TGCGCCAGCAGCTTGGGGACTAGCGGGGGGGCCTGGTATTTT. Translating it yields CASSLGTSGGAWYF.

The rearrangement uses TRBV11-2 and TRBJ1-2; 9 bases match TRBD1. Germline CDR1 SGHAT, CDR2 FQNNGV. J gave up 6 bases and V 1 base, and 9 bases lay outside the gene matches. The CDR3 consists of 16 residues. The CDR3 DNA reads TGTGCCAGCAGCTTAGGGACAGGGGAAGGTGGGGATGGCTACACCTTC. Translated: CASSLGTGEGGDGYTF.

Written as DNA, the CDR3 is TGTGCCAGCAGGCAGGAAAGGGGGGTCACTTATCAGCCCCAGCATTTT. The encoded protein is CASRQERGVTYQPQHF. V is TRBV2 and J is TRBJ1-5; weak D call: TRBD1 (6 bases). Trimming left V 6 bases short and J 5 bases short, with 20 bases between. The CDR3 sequence is 16 residues long. CDR1 and CDR2 from the germline V gene are SNHLY and FYNNEI.

The chain has TRBV5-1 and TRBJ1-6; D not resolved. Between the trimmed V and J ends, which lost 1 base and 14 bases, there was a span of 16 bases. CDR1 is SGHRS and CDR2 is YFSETQ in the germline V gene. The CDR3 sequence is 14 residues long. In DNA, the CDR3 is TGCGCCAGCAGCTTGTCTCAGCAGGCCATAACCCTCCACTTT. Its protein product is CASSLSQQAITLHF.

The V gene is TRBV30, the J gene TRBJ2-1; the D is unclear. Germline loops: CDR1 GTSNPN, CDR2 SVGIG (reference sequence). With 3 bases removed from V and 6 bases from J, the gap between germline ends came to 6 bases. The CDR3 covers 11 residues. This CDR3 reads CAWRVINEQFF. The CDR3 region has the DNA TGTGCCTGGAGGGTTATCAATGAGCAGTTCTTC.

CDR3 protein: CASVTRGNTIYF. The CDR3 coding sequence is TGTGCCAGTGTGACGCGGGGAAACACCATATATTTT. The genes are TRBV28 and TRBJ1-3; D unclear. This CDR3 spans 12 amino acids. Trimming left V 9 bases short and J 4 bases short, with 10 bases between. Germline lookup yields CDR1 MDHEN and CDR2 SYDVKM.

The rearrangement links TRBV5-1 to TRBJ2-7; 7 nucleotides align to TRBD1. CDR3 size: 16 residues. Trimming removed 4 bases from V and 2 bases from J; junction bases left unmatched: 12. Germline loops: CDR1 SGHRS, CDR2 YFSETQ. The DNA for the CDR3 is TGCGCCAGCAGCCGCACCCGGGACAGCTTTACCTACGAGCAGTACTTC. Encoded protein: CASSRTRDSFTYEQYF.

The chain joins TRBV4-1 to TRBJ2-4; 8 nucleotides align to TRBD2. Germline CDR1 MGHRA, CDR2 YSYEKL. Trimming at V came to 0 bases and at J to 7 bases, leaving 5 bases not matched to a gene. CDR3 length equals 15 residues. CDR3 nucleotides: TGCGCCAGCAGCCAAGAGGCCCCGGGGGGGAACATTCAGTACTTC. Translated: CASSQEAPGGNIQYF.

J is TRBJ1-2 and V is TRBV4-3, with D uncertain. This CDR3 has 17 amino acids. In germline, CDR1 is LGHNA, CDR2 YSLEER. V lost 0 bases to trimming and J lost 6 bases, with 20 bases between them. The CDR3 DNA reads TGCGCCAGCAGCCAAGAATTGTTCGTTTGGGAGCAAAATGGCTACACCTTC. Translated, it gives CASSQELFVWEQNGYTF.

A few counts support this clone. The chain uses TRBV2 and TRBJ1-4; 9 nucleotides line up with TRBD1. Germline V gives CDR1 SNHLY, CDR2 FYNNEI. The CDR3 spans 15 residues. The J segment lost 6 bases and the V segment lost 6 bases, leaving 8 bases of the junction unmatched. Here the CDR3 reads CASRSTGTGHEKLFF. In DNA form, the CDR3 reads TGTGCCAGCAGGTCTACCGGGACAGGGCATGAAAAACTGTTTTTT.

This clone was seen a handful of times. V and J are TRBV5-4 and TRBJ1-1; D possibly corresponds to TRBD1 (5 bases). The V gene lost 0 bases and the J gene lost 1 base, with 10 bases spanning the gap. This CDR3 contains 15 residues. Germline CDR1 SGHNT, CDR2 YYREEE (reference sequence). CDR3 DNA sequence: TGTGCCAGCAGCTTGGCCCCAGGGAGGAACACTGAAGCTTTCTTT. Translation: CASSLAPGRNTEAFF.

CDR3 coding DNA: TGTGCCAGCTCACAAGAAATTACAGGGAACACTGAAGCTTTCTTT. Translating it yields CASSQEITGNTEAFF. The chain links TRBV18 to TRBJ1-1; perhaps TRBD1 as D (5 bases). Per the germline V gene, CDR1 is KGHSH and CDR2 is LQKENI. The CDR3 totals 15 residues. The V end lost 4 bases, the J end lost 1 base, and 13 bases lay between the germline ends.

The chain combines TRBV2 with TRBJ2-7; 11 bases map to TRBD1. Per the germline V gene, CDR1 is SNHLY and CDR2 is FYNNEI. The CDR3 runs to 15 residues. V trimming: 6 bases; J trimming: 3 bases; junction bases outside the gene matches: 7. CDR3 nucleotide sequence: TGTGCCAGCAGCTTCGGACAGGGGGCGAACTACGAGCAGTACTTC. Protein sequence: CASSFGQGANYEQYF.